Sequencing of this T cell receptor beta chain was carried out in a study of T cell repertoires in cytomegalovirus infection. Study at large: It was the public TCR beta signatures that indicated both CMV infection and matching HLA type.

The CDR3 has 15 residues. CDR1 LNHDA and CDR2 SQIVND come from the germline V gene (reference sequence). Losses at the gene ends were 9 bases for V and 5 bases for J; bases not matched to a gene: 8. This clonotype was counted many times. One entry per CDR3 protein, called by TCRdb with MiXCR from the reads. The table lists approximately 500,000 distinct CDR3 sequences, approximately 10% of them singletons. The clonotype comes from a human donor in good health (CMV status not recorded). Some clones in this sample may be carry-over from other donors' samples. This chain connects TRBV19 to TRBJ2-2; TRBD1 matches at 11 bases. Sequenced material: PBMCs. In DNA form, the CDR3 reads TGTGCCAGCCTCGACCGGGACAGGGGGACCGGGGAGCTGTTTTTT. Amino acid sequence: CASLDRDRGTGELFF.